Each of the 15 T cell receptor beta chains below was sequenced from the same sample in a study of CD4 T cells in relation to SARS-CoV-2 and coronaviruses. The method was immunoSEQ multiplex PCR; TCRdb's version includes in-frame clones alone and lacks a portion of them. This table has over 15,000 clones, 65% to 75% appearing once. These TCRs' antigens remain unknown. CD4+ T cells from unexposed donors were obtained before the COVID-19 pandemic (2011-2018). After about 10 days of culture, CD4+ T cells were isolated. The sequencing sample was made of CD4+ T cells from PBMCs, cultured in vitro. The receptors come from a human donor in good health.

This chain connects TRBV19 to TRBJ2-5; possibly TRBD2 for D (5 bases). The germline CDR1 and CDR2 sequences are LNHDA and SQIVND (reference sequence). The V and J ends lost 3 bases and 2 bases respectively, with 10 bases between them. The CDR3 loop spans 14 amino acids. CDR3 sequence: CASSIPQRQETQYF. CDR3 sequence (DNA): TGTGCCAGTAGTATCCCGCAGCGGCAAGAGACCCAGTACTTC.

CDR3 coding DNA: TGCGCCAGCAGCTTGGCGGGGACTAGCGGGAGTGGGGCAGATACGCAGTATTTT. Translation: CASSLAGTSGSGADTQYF. The chain recombines TRBV5-1 with TRBJ2-3; TRBD2 matches 14 bases. The V gene end was trimmed by 0 bases and the J gene end by 4 bases; junction bases not matched to a gene: 7. The length of the CDR3 is 18 residues. The V gene's germline CDR1 is SGHRS and CDR2 YFSETQ. The whole variable domain, filled in from reference TRBV5-1 and TRBJ2-3, reads KAGVTQTPRYLIKTRGQQVTLSCSPISGHRSVSWYQQTPGQGLQFLFEYFSETQRNKGNFPGRFSGRQFSNSRSEMNVSTLELGDSALYLCASSLAGTSGSGADTQYFGPGTRLTVL.

The chain recombines TRBV28 with TRBJ1-5; D not certain. Germline V gives CDR1 MDHEN, CDR2 SYDVKM. The CDR3 covers 12 residues. Trimming shortened V by 7 bases and J by 7 bases, and 11 bases separated the two germline ends. DNA of the CDR3: TGTGCCAGCACTCCGAATCACCAGCCCCAGCATTTT. Protein sequence: CASTPNHQPQHF. Variable domain in full (rest from reference TRBV28 and TRBJ1-5): DVKVTQSSRYLVKRTGEKVFLECVQDMDHENMFWYRQDPGLGLRLIYFSYDVKMKEKGDIPEGYSVSREKKERFSLILESASTNQTSMYLCASTPNHQPQHFGDGTRLSIL.

The rearrangement uses TRBV19 and TRBJ2-7; a weak D match, TRBD2 (5 bases). The CDR3 length is 14 residues. Trimming left V 3 bases short and J 1 base short, with 10 bases between. Germline loops: CDR1 LNHDA, CDR2 SQIVND (reference sequence). The chain's CDR3 is CASSIGLISYEQYF. CDR3 bases: TGTGCCAGTAGTATTGGACTCATATCCTACGAGCAGTACTTC.

CDR3 amino acids: CASRTGINSYEQYF. The CDR3 coding sequence is TGTGCCAGCAGAACCGGGATCAACTCCTACGAGCAGTACTTC. The chain uses TRBV5-4 and TRBJ2-7; maybe TRBD2 (5 bases). Trimming took 5 bases from V and 0 from J, leaving 12 bases between them. The germline V gene encodes CDR1 SGHNT and CDR2 YYREEE (reference sequence). The CDR3 sequence is 14 residues long.

The V and J genes are TRBV10-3 and TRBJ2-7, with D tentatively TRBD2 (6 bases). Trimming took 2 bases from V and 3 from J, leaving 17 bases between them. The CDR3 extends over 16 amino acids. Looked up from germline, CDR1 is ENHRY and CDR2 is SYGVKD. This CDR3 is CAISEPAGSSGYEQYF. As DNA, the CDR3 is TGTGCCATCAGTGAGCCAGCCGGGAGTTCTGGCTACGAGCAGTACTTC.

The chain carries TRBV6-5 and TRBJ1-2; 7 bases match TRBD1. Losses at the gene ends were 8 bases for V and 2 bases for J; bases not matched to a gene: 5. The CDR3 has 13 residues. The germline CDR1 and CDR2 sequences are MNHEY and SVGAGI. Here the CDR3 reads CASGTDPNYGYTF. The CDR3 bases are TGTGCCAGCGGGACAGATCCAAACTATGGCTACACCTTC.

The chain uses TRBV29-1 and TRBJ1-2; 8 bases agree with TRBD1. V dropped 8 bases and J dropped 5; count of bases not matched to a gene: 4. Germline V gives CDR1 SQVTM, CDR2 ANQGSEA. The CDR3 is 11 residues long. CDR3 nucleotide sequence: TGCAGCTTGGGACAGGATTATGGCTACACCTTC. Its translation is CSLGQDYGYTF.

This clone was seen a single time. The chain couples TRBV24-1 to TRBJ2-5; D perhaps matches TRBD1 (6 bases). V was pared by 4 bases and J by 7 bases, with 12 bases between. The CDR3 extends over 13 amino acids. The germline V gene has CDR1 KGHDR and CDR2 SFDVKD. In DNA, the CDR3 is TGTGCCACCAGTGAACAGGGAAGCGGGACCCAGTACTTC. This translates into CATSEQGSGTQYF.

This clone showed up just once. V is TRBV18 and J is TRBJ1-1, with 7 bases matching TRBD1. Trimming removed 2 bases from V and 6 bases from J; junction bases left unmatched: 9. The germline V gene has CDR1 KGHSH and CDR2 LQKENI. This CDR3 has 15 amino acids. The DNA for the CDR3 is TGTGCCAGCTCACCATCTAAAGGGGGCGGTTCTGAAGCTTTCTTT. Translated, it gives CASSPSKGGGSEAFF.

The chain uses TRBV19 and TRBJ2-1, with D tentatively TRBD2 (6 bases). Germline CDR1 LNHDA, CDR2 SQIVND (reference sequence). V dropped 2 bases and J dropped 10 bases, with 18 bases sitting between them. The CDR3 consists of 15 residues. The CDR3: CASSISRDSWGEQFF. The CDR3 nucleotides read TGTGCCAGTAGTATATCGAGGGACTCATGGGGCGAGCAGTTCTTC.

The chain uses TRBV5-1 and TRBJ2-7; D is perhaps TRBD1 or TRBD2 (5 bases each). Trimming took off 3 bases at V and 4 bases at J, with 17 bases between the two ends. Looked up from germline, CDR1 is SGHRS and CDR2 is YFSETQ. This CDR3 has 15 residues. The CDR3 DNA is TGCGCCAGCAGCTGGGACGGGGCCAGCTATTACGAGCAGTACTTC. This codes for CASSWDGASYYEQYF.

This clone was counted a few times. The chain uses TRBV4-2 and TRBJ1-3; TRBD1 is a possible D gene (5 bases). Trimming left V 4 bases short and J 0 bases short, with 16 bases between. This CDR3 is built from 17 residues. CDR1 is LGHNA, CDR2 YNFKEQ, per germline. CDR3 protein: CASSRFRDGISGNTIYF. DNA of the CDR3: TGTGCCAGCAGCCGCTTCCGGGACGGGATCTCTGGAAACACCATATATTTT.

This chain connects TRBV6-1 to TRBJ2-3, with a tentative D call TRBD2 (6 bases). With 2 bases removed from V and 0 bases from J, the gap between germline ends came to 12 bases. Germline V CDR1 and CDR2: MNHNS, SASEGT. The CDR3 has 16 amino acids. CDR3 sequence reads: CASSERGGISTDTQYF. The CDR3 DNA sequence: TGTGCCAGCAGTGAACGAGGCGGGATAAGCACAGATACGCAGTATTTT.

The sample holds a few counts of this clone. CDR3 DNA: TGTGCCAGCAGTGTCTGGACTAGCGGGGACTACAATGAGCAGTTCTTC. The encoded protein is CASSVWTSGDYNEQFF. This chain connects TRBV6-1 to TRBJ2-1; 12 bases line up with TRBD2. CDR1 MNHNS and CDR2 SASEGT come from the germline V gene. V was clipped by 4 bases and J by 3 bases; unmatched bases: 4. This CDR3 is 16 amino acids long.